This T cell receptor beta chain was observed in a study of T cell clonotyping in hematopoietic cell transplantation. Study-wide context: Cytoreduction preceded collection of pretransplant recipient samples.

This clone has a handful of counts. Its antigen is not known. Findings and limits, study-wide: After transplant, recipient diversity fell while pathologically expanded clonotypes grew through day 180.

TCRdb's copy holds only in-frame clones and misses some; the assay was immunoSEQ multiplex PCR. The data contain about 36,000 clones, 95% of them singletons. Sample time point: recipient sample about 28 days before transplant, after cytoreduction. Recipients were bled about 28 days pretransplant and at posttransplant days 30, 100, 180. Germline V gene data show CDR1 as MNHEY and CDR2 as SMNVEV (reference sequence). This CDR3 has 15 residues. Germline trimming cut 5 bases from V and 7 bases from J; bases unmatched to any gene: 7. The sample here was peripheral blood mononuclear cells, taken before stem cell transplant. The rearrangement joins TRBV27 to TRBJ1-6; the match to TRBD1 covers 8 bases. The clonotype was recovered from a man between 40 and 49 years old with chronic myeloid leukemia. Some clones in this sample may be carry-over from other donors' samples. The CDR3 sequence is CASSLMTGANSPLHF. In DNA form, the CDR3 reads TGTGCCAGCAGTCTAATGACAGGGGCAAATTCACCCCTCCACTTT.